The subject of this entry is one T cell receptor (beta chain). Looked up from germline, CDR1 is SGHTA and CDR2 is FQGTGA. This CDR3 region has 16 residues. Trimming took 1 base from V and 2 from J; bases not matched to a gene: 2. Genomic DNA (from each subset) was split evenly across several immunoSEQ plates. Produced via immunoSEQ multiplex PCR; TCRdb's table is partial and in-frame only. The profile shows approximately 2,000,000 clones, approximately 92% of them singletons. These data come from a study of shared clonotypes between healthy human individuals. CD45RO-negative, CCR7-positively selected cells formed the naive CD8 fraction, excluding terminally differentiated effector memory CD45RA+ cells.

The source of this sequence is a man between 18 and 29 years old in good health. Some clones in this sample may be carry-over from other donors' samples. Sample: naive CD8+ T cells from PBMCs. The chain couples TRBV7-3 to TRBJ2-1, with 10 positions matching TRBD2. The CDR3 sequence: CASSLIGTSAYNEQFF. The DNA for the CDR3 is TGTGCCAGCAGCTTAATCGGGACTAGCGCCTACAATGAGCAGTTCTTC. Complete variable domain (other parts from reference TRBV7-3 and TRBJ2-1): GAGVSQTPSNKVTEKGKYVELRCDPISGHTALYWYRQSLGQGPEFLIYFQGTGAADDSGLPNDRFFAVRPEGSVSTLKIQRTERGDSAVYLCASSLIGTSAYNEQFFGPGTRLTVL.